These T cell receptor beta chains were read from a single sample in a study of human T cells and chemical hapten exposure. TCRdb re-called the RACE reads with MiXCR, one entry per CDR3 protein. The sample yields 40,000 to 60,000 distinct CDR3 sequences, roughly 9.5% seen once. Sequenced material: whole blood, taken in connection with sensitization to the hapten diphenylcyclopropenone (DPC). These receptors were collected from a woman aged 45-59 years with alopecia areata. Some clones in this sample may be carry-over from other donors' samples. Both conserved end residues are part of each CDR3. The order of the fields is J gene, clone size, V gene, D gene, CDR3 DNA, CDR3 protein. The D gene is left open where the match is weak. Clone size, where shown, is once, few, many, or a class for clones that have expanded.

J gene: TRBJ2-3; clone size: few; V gene: TRBV29-1; D gene: .; CDR3 DNA: TGCAGCATGCTAAGGACAGATACGCAGTATTTT; CDR3 protein: CSMLRTDTQYF
J gene: TRBJ2-1; clone size: many; V gene: TRBV5-1; D gene: .; CDR3 DNA: TGCGCCAGCAGCACGACGTCAGGGAGACGTGAGCAGTTCTTC; CDR3 protein: CASSTTSGRREQFF
J gene: TRBJ2-3; clone size: .; V gene: TRBV20-1; D gene: .; CDR3 DNA: TGCAGTGCTAGAAGATCGGGATCCACAGATACGCAGTATTTT; CDR3 protein: CSARRSGSTDTQYF
J gene: TRBJ1-5; clone size: many; V gene: TRBV28; D gene: .; CDR3 DNA: TGTGCCAGCAGTCCTCACCCCCTTCCCAGCAATCAGCCCCAGCATTTT; CDR3 protein: CASSPHPLPSNQPQHF
J gene: TRBJ1-3; clone size: few; V gene: TRBV6-6; D gene: TRBD1; CDR3 DNA: TGTGCCAGCAGTTTACCTCAGGGGGGGTCTGGAAACACCATATATTTT; CDR3 protein: CASSLPQGGSGNTIYF
J gene: TRBJ2-7; clone size: .; V gene: TRBV28; D gene: .; CDR3 DNA: TGTGCCAGCAGTTTTCGGCAGGCCGGAGAGCAGTACTTC; CDR3 protein: CASSFRQAGEQYF
J gene: TRBJ1-1; clone size: many; V gene: TRBV21-1; D gene: .; CDR3 DNA: TGTGCCAGCAGCAGAAACCATAGACAGGTCGGGGCTTTCTTT; CDR3 protein: CASSRNHRQVGAFF
J gene: TRBJ2-5; clone size: many; V gene: TRBV7-2; D gene: .; CDR3 DNA: TGTGCCAGCAGCAGAGGACTCGGAGAGACCCAGTACTTC; CDR3 protein: CASSRGLGETQYF
J gene: TRBJ2-1; clone size: many; V gene: TRBV5-1; D gene: .; CDR3 DNA: TGCGCCAGCGCCCGGGGGGCCCATGAGCAGTTCTTC; CDR3 protein: CASARGAHEQFF
J gene: TRBJ1-4; clone size: few; V gene: TRBV29-1; D gene: .; CDR3 DNA: TGCAGCTCCTCCTTCGGGGGGCCTAATGAAAAACTGTTTTTT; CDR3 protein: CSSSFGGPNEKLFF
J gene: TRBJ2-7; clone size: few; V gene: TRBV5-6; D gene: .; CDR3 DNA: TGTGCCAGCAGCTTGGGGCGGGAGCAGTACTTC; CDR3 protein: CASSLGREQYF
J gene: TRBJ2-1; clone size: .; V gene: TRBV28; D gene: TRBD2; CDR3 DNA: TGTGCCAGCAGTTCCCGACTAGCGGGGTCTTCCGATGAGCAGTTCTTC; CDR3 protein: CASSSRLAGSSDEQFF
J gene: TRBJ2-3; clone size: many; V gene: TRBV29-1; D gene: .; CDR3 DNA: TGCAGCGTTGAGGGGCAGGGGACAGATACGCAGTATTTT; CDR3 protein: CSVEGQGTDTQYF
J gene: TRBJ2-7; clone size: few; V gene: TRBV20-1; D gene: TRBD2; CDR3 DNA: TGCAGTGCTAGATCGCTAGCGGGAGGGCAACTCGGCGAGCAGTACTTC; CDR3 protein: CSARSLAGGQLGEQYF
J gene: TRBJ2-3; clone size: few; V gene: TRBV27; D gene: TRBD2; CDR3 DNA: TGTGCCAGCCGAGCGGGAGCCAGCACAGATACGCAGTATTTT; CDR3 protein: CASRAGASTDTQYF
J gene: TRBJ2-1; clone size: many; V gene: TRBV30; D gene: .; CDR3 DNA: TGTGCCTGGTCGTGGACCGATGAGCAGTTCTTC; CDR3 protein: CAWSWTDEQFF
J gene: TRBJ2-1; clone size: many; V gene: TRBV7-2; D gene: TRBD2; CDR3 DNA: TGTGCCAGCAGCTTAGCGGTGGCGCGGGAGACTGAGCAGTTCTTC; CDR3 protein: CASSLAVARETEQFF
J gene: TRBJ2-1; clone size: .; V gene: TRBV4-3; D gene: TRBD2; CDR3 DNA: TGCGCCAGCAGCCAAGACCCGGGACTAGCGGACTACAATGAGCAGTTCTTC; CDR3 protein: CASSQDPGLADYNEQFF
J gene: TRBJ2-5; clone size: .; V gene: TRBV12-3/TRBV12-4; D gene: .; CDR3 DNA: TGTGCCAGCAGTTGGCAAGAGACCCAGTACTTC; CDR3 protein: CASSWQETQYF
J gene: TRBJ2-7; clone size: few; V gene: TRBV14; D gene: .; CDR3 DNA: TGTGCCAGCAGCCAAGATGGGGGCACTAAAAAAAAGGGCGAGCAGTACTTC; CDR3 protein: CASSQDGGTKKKGEQYF
J gene: TRBJ2-2; clone size: many; V gene: TRBV4-1; D gene: .; CDR3 DNA: TGCGCCAGCAGCCAAGGGTGGACCGGGGAGCTGTTTTTT; CDR3 protein: CASSQGWTGELFF
J gene: TRBJ1-2; clone size: few; V gene: TRBV30; D gene: .; CDR3 DNA: TGTGCCTGGAGTGAAGTCTATTGGAGGGAAGAAAAAGCTAACTATGGCTACACCTTC; CDR3 protein: CAWSEVYWREEKANYGYTF
J gene: TRBJ1-2; clone size: many; V gene: TRBV11-2; D gene: .; CDR3 DNA: TGTGCCAGCAGCTTAGATTTTGGTGGCTACACCTTC; CDR3 protein: CASSLDFGGYTF
J gene: TRBJ1-1; clone size: many; V gene: TRBV20-1; D gene: .; CDR3 DNA: TGCAGTGCAGGGGGGAGTACTGAAGCTTTCTTT; CDR3 protein: CSAGGSTEAFF
J gene: TRBJ1-1; clone size: .; V gene: TRBV2; D gene: TRBD1; CDR3 DNA: TGTGCCAGCTCCCCGGGGACAGACACTGAAGCTTTCTTT; CDR3 protein: CASSPGTDTEAFF
J gene: TRBJ2-7; clone size: many; V gene: TRBV18; D gene: TRBD2; CDR3 DNA: TGTGCCAGCTCACCTCCGGGACTAGCGGGAGCAGGCGCCTACGAGCAGTACTTC; CDR3 protein: CASSPPGLAGAGAYEQYF
J gene: TRBJ2-7; clone size: few; V gene: TRBV30; D gene: TRBD1; CDR3 DNA: TGTGCCTGGAGTCCGACAGGGCACGAGCAGTACTTC; CDR3 protein: CAWSPTGHEQYF